These 13 T cell receptor beta chains were sequenced from one sample in a study of T cells in Graves' hyperthyroidism and ophthalmopathy. There were TCR beta CDR3 regions amplified from RNA transcripts. The HTBI primer set was used in a first-round RT-PCR of the TCR CDR3. Via MiXCR, TCRdb re-called the multiplex PCR reads, giving one row per CDR3 protein. The sample has about 480,000 distinct CDR3 sequences, approximately 25% seen once; the top ten hold about 11%. The specimen was blood. The receptors derive from a woman aged 25 to 39 with Graves' ophthalmopathy.

This sequence joins TRBV12-3 or TRBV12-4 and TRBJ1-2; D is ambiguous. The CDR3 loop spans 13 amino acids. The germline V and J ends were trimmed by 3 bases and 10 bases, with 15 bases remaining between them. CDR3 amino acids: CASSLNTWGDYTF. CDR3 nucleotides: TGTGCCAGCAGTTTGAATACGTGGGGTGACTACACCTTC.

This chain links TRBV5-1 with TRBJ2-1; possibly TRBD1 or TRBD2 for D (6 bases each). The CDR3 has 17 residues. Germline V gene sequence: CDR1 SGHRS, CDR2 YFSETQ. V dropped 0 bases and J dropped 5 bases, with 18 bases sitting between them. The CDR3 here is CASSLDWGALINNEQFF. Written as DNA, the CDR3 is TGCGCCAGCAGCTTGGATTGGGGGGCGCTTATTAACAATGAGCAGTTCTTC.

Many counts were recorded for this clonotype. V usage is TRBV6-5 and J usage is TRBJ1-1; D may be TRBD1 (5 bases). CDR1 is MNHEY, CDR2 SVGAGI, per germline. V gave up 7 bases and J gave up 1 base, with 13 bases separating them. This CDR3 comprises 14 residues. CDR3 in DNA: TGTGCCAGCACCTGGGGGGTAGGGAACACTGAAGCTTTCTTT. Translated, it gives CASTWGVGNTEAFF.

A single count supports this clonotype. The CDR3, as DNA: TGTGCCAGCAGTTATCAAGGGGTGGGGCCTGGGGCCAACGTCCTGACTTTC. Encoded protein: CASSYQGVGPGANVLTF. The chain uses TRBV27 and TRBJ2-6, with a weak D call TRBD1 (5 bases). V lost 4 bases and J 2 bases, leaving 15 bases between the germline ends. Germline loops: CDR1 MNHEY, CDR2 SMNVEV (reference sequence). The CDR3 consists of 17 residues.

This clonotype was seen repeatedly, ten times or more. The gene calls are TRBV30 and TRBJ1-2, with a weak D call TRBD1 (5 bases). This CDR3 is 11 amino acids long. Trimming removed 5 bases from V and 6 bases from J, with 10 bases in between. Per the germline V gene, CDR1 is GTSNPN and CDR2 is SVGIG (reference sequence). Here the CDR3 DNA reads TGTGCCTGGCTACAGGTACATGGCTACACCTTC. It specifies CAWLQVHGYTF. The variable domain in full, completed from reference TRBV30 and TRBJ1-2, reads SQTIHQWPATLVQPVGSPLSLECTVEGTSNPNLYWYRQAAGRGLQLLFYSVGIGQISSEVPQNLSASRPQDRQFILSSKKLLLSDSGFYLCAWLQVHGYTFGSGTRLTVV.

This clonotype was found many times. V and J are TRBV11-3 and TRBJ2-7; 7 nucleotides line up with TRBD1. J was trimmed by 1 base and V by 0 bases; bases with no gene match: 3. Germline CDR1 and CDR2: SGHNT and YENEEA. The CDR3 loop spans 15 amino acids. This chain's CDR3 is CASSLDRDSSYEQYF. Written as DNA, the CDR3 is TGTGCCAGCAGCTTAGACCGGGACAGTTCCTACGAGCAGTACTTC.

The J gene is TRBJ2-2, the V gene TRBV12-3 or TRBV12-4, with 10 positions matching TRBD1. V shed 7 bases and J 6 bases; nucleotides not matched to a gene: 5. CDR3 length equals 14 residues. CDR3 nucleotides: TGTGCCAGCAACGCGGACAGGGGGGCCGGGGAGCTGTTTTTT. Its translation: CASNADRGAGELFF.

This clonotype was seen ten or more times. The chain recombines TRBV10-3 with TRBJ1-1; no definite D call. The germline V gene has CDR1 ENHRY and CDR2 SYGVKD. CDR3 length: 14 residues. The V and J ends lost 3 bases and 0 bases respectively, with 8 bases between them. CDR3: CAISEPGMNTEAFF. The CDR3 nucleotides are TGTGCCATCAGTGAACCCGGCATGAACACTGAAGCTTTCTTT.

This clonotype appeared many times. V is TRBV15 and J is TRBJ2-7, with D perhaps given as TRBD1 or TRBD2 (6 bases each). V was clipped by 5 bases and J by 3 bases, with 17 bases between them. The germline V gene has CDR1 LNHNV and CDR2 YYDKDF (reference sequence). The CDR3 is 15 amino acids. The CDR3 region is CATSAGWGADYEQYF. The DNA for the CDR3 is TGTGCCACCAGCGCCGGATGGGGGGCTGACTACGAGCAGTACTTC.

This clonotype was seen at least ten times. The rearrangement joins TRBV12-3 or TRBV12-4 to TRBJ2-5; 11 positions match TRBD2. Unmatched junction bases numbered 2, after V lost 5 bases and J lost 3 bases. The CDR3 extends over 14 amino acids. The CDR3 DNA is TGTGCCAGCAGTGTACTAGCGGGGGAAGAGACCCAGTACTTC. Translated, it gives CASSVLAGEETQYF.

This rearrangement joins TRBV19 to TRBJ2-2, with D uncertain. The CDR3 totals 15 residues. CDR1 is LNHDA and CDR2 is SQIVND in the germline V gene (reference sequence). V was shortened by 11 bases and J by 8 bases, with 24 bases between the two germline ends. CDR3 in DNA: TGTGCCTCGACGCATGTCCGCAGTTCCCCGGGGGAGCTGTTTTTT. This encodes CASTHVRSSPGELFF.

This clonotype came up many times. This chain joins TRBV30 and TRBJ1-1; D possibly corresponds to TRBD1 (6 bases). Germline lookup yields CDR1 GTSNPN and CDR2 SVGIG (reference sequence). The CDR3 is 13 amino acids. V gave up 0 bases and J gave up 13 bases, with 18 bases separating them. CDR3 protein: CAWSVQGDGWVFF. The CDR3 nucleotides are TGTGCCTGGAGTGTACAGGGCGACGGGTGGGTTTTCTTT.

This clonotype has at least ten counts. This chain links TRBV20-1 with TRBJ1-3, with 7 bases identical to TRBD1. Unmatched junction bases numbered 11, after V lost 6 bases and J lost 3 bases. The CDR3 runs to 15 residues. Germline CDR1 reads DFQATT; CDR2 reads SNEGSKA (reference sequence). The DNA for the CDR3 is TGCAGTGCACCAAGGGGGCCTTTGTTTGGAAACACCATATATTTT. Protein sequence: CSAPRGPLFGNTIYF.